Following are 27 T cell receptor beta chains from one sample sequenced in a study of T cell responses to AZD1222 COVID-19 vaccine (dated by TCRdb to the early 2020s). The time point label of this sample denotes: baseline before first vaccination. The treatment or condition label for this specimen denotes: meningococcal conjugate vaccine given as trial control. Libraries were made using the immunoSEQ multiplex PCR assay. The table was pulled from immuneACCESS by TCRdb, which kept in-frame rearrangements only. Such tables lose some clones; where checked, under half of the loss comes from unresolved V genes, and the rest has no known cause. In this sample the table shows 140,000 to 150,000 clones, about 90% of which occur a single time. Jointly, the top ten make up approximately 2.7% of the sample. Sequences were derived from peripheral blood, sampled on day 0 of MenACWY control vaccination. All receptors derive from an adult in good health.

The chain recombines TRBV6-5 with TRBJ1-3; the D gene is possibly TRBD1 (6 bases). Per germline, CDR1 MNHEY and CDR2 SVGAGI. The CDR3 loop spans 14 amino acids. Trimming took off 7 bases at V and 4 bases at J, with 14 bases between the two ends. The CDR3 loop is CASKLQGSGNTIYF. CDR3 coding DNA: TGTGCCAGCAAATTACAGGGATCCGGAAACACCATATATTTT.

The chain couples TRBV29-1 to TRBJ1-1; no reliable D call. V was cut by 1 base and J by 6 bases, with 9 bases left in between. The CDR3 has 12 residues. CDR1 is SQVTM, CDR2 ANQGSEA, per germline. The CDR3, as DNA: TGCAGCGTTGAAGGGACGGGCTCTGAAGCTTTCTTT. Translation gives CSVEGTGSEAFF.

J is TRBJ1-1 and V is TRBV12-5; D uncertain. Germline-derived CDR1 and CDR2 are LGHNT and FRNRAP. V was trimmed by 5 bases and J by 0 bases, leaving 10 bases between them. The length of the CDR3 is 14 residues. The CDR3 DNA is TGTGCTAGTGGTAATGGACCGCTGAACACTGAAGCTTTCTTT. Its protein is CASGNGPLNTEAFF. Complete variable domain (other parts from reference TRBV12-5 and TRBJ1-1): DARVTQTPRHKVTEMGQEVTMRCQPILGHNTVFWYRQTMMQGLELLAYFRNRAPLDDSGMPKDRFSAEMPDATLATLKIQPSEPRDSAVYFCASGNGPLNTEAFFGQGTRLTVV.

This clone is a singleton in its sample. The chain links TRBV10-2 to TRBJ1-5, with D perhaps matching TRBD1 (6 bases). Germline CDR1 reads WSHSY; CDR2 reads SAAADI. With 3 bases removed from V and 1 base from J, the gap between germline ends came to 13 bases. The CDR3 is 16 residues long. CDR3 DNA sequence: TGCGCCAGCAGTGACAGGGGAAGGACGAGCAATCAGCCCCAGCATTTT. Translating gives CASSDRGRTSNQPQHF.

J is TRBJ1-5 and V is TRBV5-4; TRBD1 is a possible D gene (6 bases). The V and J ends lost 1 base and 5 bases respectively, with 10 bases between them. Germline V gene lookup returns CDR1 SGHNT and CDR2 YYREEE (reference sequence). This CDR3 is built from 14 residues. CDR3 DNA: TGTGCCAGCAGCTTGTATGGGGGGCATCAGCCCCAGCATTTT. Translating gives CASSLYGGHQPQHF.

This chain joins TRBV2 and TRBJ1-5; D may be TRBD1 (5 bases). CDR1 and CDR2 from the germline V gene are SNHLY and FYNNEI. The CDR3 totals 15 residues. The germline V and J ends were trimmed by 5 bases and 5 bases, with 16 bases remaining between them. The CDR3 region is CASSRVPGPDQPQHF. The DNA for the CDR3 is TGTGCCAGCAGTAGAGTCCCGGGACCGGATCAGCCCCAGCATTTT.

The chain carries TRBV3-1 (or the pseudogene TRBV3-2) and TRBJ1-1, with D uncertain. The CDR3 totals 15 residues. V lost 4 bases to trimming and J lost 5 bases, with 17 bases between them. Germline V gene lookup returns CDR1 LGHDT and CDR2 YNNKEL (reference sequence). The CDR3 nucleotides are TGTGCCAGCAGCCCTTCACCTATCCCGCGGACTGAAGCTTTCTTT. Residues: CASSPSPIPRTEAFF.

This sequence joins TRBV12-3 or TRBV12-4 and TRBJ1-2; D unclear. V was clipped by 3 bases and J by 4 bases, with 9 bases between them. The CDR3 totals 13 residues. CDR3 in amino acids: CASSLEQSYGYTF. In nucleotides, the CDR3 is TGTGCCAGCAGTTTGGAACAGAGCTATGGCTACACCTTC.

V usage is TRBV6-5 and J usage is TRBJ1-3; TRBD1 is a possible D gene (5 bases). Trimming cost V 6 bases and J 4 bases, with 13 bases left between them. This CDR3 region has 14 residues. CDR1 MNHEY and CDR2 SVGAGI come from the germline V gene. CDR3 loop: CASRDAGLGNTIYF. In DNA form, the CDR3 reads TGTGCCAGCAGGGATGCGGGGCTGGGAAACACCATATATTTT.

The CDR3 protein is CASSLVGRENGYTF. CDR3 DNA: TGTGCCAGCAGCTTAGTGGGGAGAGAGAATGGCTACACCTTC. The gene calls are TRBV7-2 and TRBJ1-2; D uncertain. V was trimmed by 1 base and J by 6 bases, leaving 12 bases between them. Germline V lookup: CDR1 SGHTA, CDR2 FQGNSA. This CDR3 is built from 14 residues.

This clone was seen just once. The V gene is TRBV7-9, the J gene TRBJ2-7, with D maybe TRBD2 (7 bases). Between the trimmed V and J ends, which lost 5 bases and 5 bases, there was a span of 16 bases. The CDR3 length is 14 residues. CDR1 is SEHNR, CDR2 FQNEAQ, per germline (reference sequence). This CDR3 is CASSPLGGHHEQYF. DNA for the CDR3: TGTGCCAGCAGCCCCCTGGGGGGGCACCACGAGCAGTACTTC.

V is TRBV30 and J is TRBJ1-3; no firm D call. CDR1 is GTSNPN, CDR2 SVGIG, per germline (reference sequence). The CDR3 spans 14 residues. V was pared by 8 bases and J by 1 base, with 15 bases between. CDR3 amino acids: CAAHFEGSGNTIYF. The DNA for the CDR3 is TGTGCCGCTCATTTTGAGGGATCTGGAAACACCATATATTTT.

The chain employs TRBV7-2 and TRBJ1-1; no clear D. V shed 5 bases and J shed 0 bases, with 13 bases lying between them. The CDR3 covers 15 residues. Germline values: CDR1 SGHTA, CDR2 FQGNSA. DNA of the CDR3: TGTGCCAGCAGCCCACGGCCCTACCTGAACACTGAAGCTTTCTTT. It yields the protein CASSPRPYLNTEAFF. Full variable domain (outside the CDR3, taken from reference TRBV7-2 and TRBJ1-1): GAGVSQSPSNKVTEKGKDVELRCDPISGHTALYWYRQSLGQGLEFLIYFQGNSAPDKSGLPSDRFSAERTGGSVSTLTIQRTQQEDSAVYLCASSPRPYLNTEAFFGQGTRLTVV.

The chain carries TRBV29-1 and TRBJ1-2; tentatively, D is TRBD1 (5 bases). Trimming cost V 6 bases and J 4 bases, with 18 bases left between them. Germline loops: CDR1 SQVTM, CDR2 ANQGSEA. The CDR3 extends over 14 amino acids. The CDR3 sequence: CSVQHRQISYGYTF. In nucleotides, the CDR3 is TGCAGCGTCCAGCATAGACAGATCTCCTATGGCTACACCTTC.

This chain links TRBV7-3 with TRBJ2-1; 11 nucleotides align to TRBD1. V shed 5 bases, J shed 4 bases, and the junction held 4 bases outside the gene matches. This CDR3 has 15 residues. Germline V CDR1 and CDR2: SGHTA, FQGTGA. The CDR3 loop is CASSRDRGIYNEQFF. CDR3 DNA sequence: TGTGCCAGCAGCCGGGACAGGGGGATTTACAATGAGCAGTTCTTC.

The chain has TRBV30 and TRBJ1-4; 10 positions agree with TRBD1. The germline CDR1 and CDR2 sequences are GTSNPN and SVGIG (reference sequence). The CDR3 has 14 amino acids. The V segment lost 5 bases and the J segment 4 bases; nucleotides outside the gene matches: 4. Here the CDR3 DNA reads TGTGCCTGGCCGACAGGGGGCATTAATGAAAAACTGTTTTTT. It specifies CAWPTGGINEKLFF. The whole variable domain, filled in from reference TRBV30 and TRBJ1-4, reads SQTIHQWPATLVQPVGSPLSLECTVEGTSNPNLYWYRQAAGRGLQLLFYSVGIGQISSEVPQNLSASRPQDRQFILSSKKLLLSDSGFYLCAWPTGGINEKLFFGSGTQLSVL.

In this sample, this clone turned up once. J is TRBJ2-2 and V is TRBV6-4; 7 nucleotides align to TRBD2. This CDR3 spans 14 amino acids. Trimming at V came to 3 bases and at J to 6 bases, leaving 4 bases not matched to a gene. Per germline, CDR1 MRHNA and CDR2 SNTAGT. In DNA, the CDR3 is TGTGCCAGCAGTGAGCGGGGAGGGGCCGGGGAGCTGTTTTTT. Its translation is CASSERGGAGELFF.

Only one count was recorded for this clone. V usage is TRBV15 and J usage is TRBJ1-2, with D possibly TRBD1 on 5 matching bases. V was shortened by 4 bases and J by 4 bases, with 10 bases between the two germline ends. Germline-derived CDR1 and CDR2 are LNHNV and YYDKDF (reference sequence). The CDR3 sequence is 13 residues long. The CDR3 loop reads CATSKRGGYGYTF. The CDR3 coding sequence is TGTGCCACCAGCAAGCGGGGGGGCTATGGCTACACCTTC.

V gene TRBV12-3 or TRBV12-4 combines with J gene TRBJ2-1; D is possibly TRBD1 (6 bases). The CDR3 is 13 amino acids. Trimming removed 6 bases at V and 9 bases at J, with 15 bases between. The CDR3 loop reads CASRVNEGVEQFF. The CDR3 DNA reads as TGTGCCAGCAGGGTGAACGAGGGGGTTGAGCAGTTCTTC.

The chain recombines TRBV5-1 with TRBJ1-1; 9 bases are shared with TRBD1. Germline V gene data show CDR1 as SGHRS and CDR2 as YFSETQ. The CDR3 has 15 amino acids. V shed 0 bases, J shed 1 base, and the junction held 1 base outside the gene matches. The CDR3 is CASSLGQGENTEAFF. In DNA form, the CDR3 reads TGCGCCAGCAGCTTGGGACAGGGGGAGAACACTGAAGCTTTCTTT.

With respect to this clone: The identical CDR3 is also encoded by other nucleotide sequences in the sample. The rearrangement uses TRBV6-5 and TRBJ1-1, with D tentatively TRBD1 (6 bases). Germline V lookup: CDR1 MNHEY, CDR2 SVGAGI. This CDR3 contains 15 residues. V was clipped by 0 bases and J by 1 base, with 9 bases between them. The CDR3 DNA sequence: TGTGCCAGCAGTTACTCAGGGACACCGAACACTGAAGCTTTCTTT. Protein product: CASSYSGTPNTEAFF.

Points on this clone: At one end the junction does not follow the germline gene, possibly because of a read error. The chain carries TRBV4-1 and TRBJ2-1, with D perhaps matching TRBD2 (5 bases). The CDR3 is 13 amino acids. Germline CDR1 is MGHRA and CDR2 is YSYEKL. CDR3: CASSQETGSSEIF. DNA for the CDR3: TGCGCCAGCAGCCAAGAAACGGGGTCGTCCGAGATCTTC.

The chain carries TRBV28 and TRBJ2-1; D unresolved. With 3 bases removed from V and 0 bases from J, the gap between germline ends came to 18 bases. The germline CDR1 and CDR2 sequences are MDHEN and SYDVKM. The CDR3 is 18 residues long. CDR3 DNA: TGTGCCAGCAGTTTTTTCCCCTCTCGTGCCCACTCCTACAATGAGCAGTTCTTC. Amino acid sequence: CASSFFPSRAHSYNEQFF.

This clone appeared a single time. CDR3: CASTLKSPGTRGNTIYF. DNA of the CDR3: TGTGCCAGTACTTTAAAGTCCCCGGGAACTCGCGGAAACACCATATATTTT. This chain links TRBV19 with TRBJ1-3; D is unresolved. Germline loops: CDR1 LNHDA, CDR2 SQIVND (reference sequence). The CDR3 runs 17 residues. The germline V and J ends were trimmed by 7 bases and 4 bases, with 23 bases remaining between them.

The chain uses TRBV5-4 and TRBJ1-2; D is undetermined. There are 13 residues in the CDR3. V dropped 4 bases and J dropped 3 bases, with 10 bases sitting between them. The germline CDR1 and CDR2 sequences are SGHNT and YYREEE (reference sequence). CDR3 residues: CASSIDGYYGYTF. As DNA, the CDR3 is TGTGCCAGCAGCATCGACGGATACTATGGCTACACCTTC.

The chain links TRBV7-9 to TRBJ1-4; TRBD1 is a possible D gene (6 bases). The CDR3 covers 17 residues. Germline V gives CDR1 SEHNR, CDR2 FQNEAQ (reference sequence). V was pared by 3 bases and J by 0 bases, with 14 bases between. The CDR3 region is CASSFGAGTTTNEKLFF. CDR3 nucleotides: TGTGCCAGCAGCTTTGGGGCAGGGACAACAACTAATGAAAAACTGTTTTTT.

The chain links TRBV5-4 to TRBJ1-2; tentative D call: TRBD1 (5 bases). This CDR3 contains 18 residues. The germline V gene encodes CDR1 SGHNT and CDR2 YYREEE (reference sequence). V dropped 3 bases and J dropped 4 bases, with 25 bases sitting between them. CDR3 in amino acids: CASSSRDSPSRSGYGYTF. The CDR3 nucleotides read TGTGCCAGCAGCTCCCGGGACTCGCCCAGCCGTTCCGGCTATGGCTACACCTTC.